This record concerns one TCR beta chain sequence. This entry belongs to a study of blood T cells in healthy people across ages. Together with a sample-barcoded 5' primer, a J-beta primer mix was included in a second PCR lasting roughly 6 to 12 cycles. In TCRdb, the 5' RACE reads were re-called with MiXCR into one record per CDR3 protein. The sample carries 870,000 or so distinct CDR3 sequences, under 30% recorded once. This CDR3 is built from 15 residues. V lost 5 bases and J 0 bases, leaving 10 bases between the germline ends. From germline, CDR1 is MDHEN and CDR2 SYDVKM. The V gene is TRBV28, the J gene TRBJ2-2, with D perhaps TRBD2 (6 bases). The TCR was taken from a woman aged 80 or over in good health. Sequences were obtained from blood. The CDR3 reads CASSQGLPNTGELFF. The CDR3 DNA reads TGTGCCAGCAGTCAGGGACTCCCGAACACCGGGGAGCTGTTTTTT.